A few counts support the clone carrying this T cell receptor (beta chain). These data come from a study of blood T cell repertoires in COVID-19. Membership in each cohort depended on participant-reported clinical history. Authors' data handling: Amplification of reference gene primers was used by the study to estimate nucleated cell counts. The table came from immunoSEQ multiplex PCR; TCRdb's copy has only in-frame clones and leaves some out. V and J calls and clone size are as listed in that table; D and trimming were resolved from the DNA. The sample yields a few hundred thousand clones, 80% to 90% seen once. The receptor comes from a man aged 25-45 years who had recovered from COVID-19. The sequencing input was PBMCs or T cells enriched from blood (not recorded which).

Written as DNA, the CDR3 is TGTGCCAGCAGGGACAGGGTCACCGGGGAGCTGTTTTTT. The encoded protein is CASRDRVTGELFF. This rearrangement joins TRBV28 to TRBJ2-2, with 8 bases identical to TRBD1. J gave up 4 bases and V 6 bases, and 1 base lay outside the gene matches. Germline CDR1 reads MDHEN; CDR2 reads SYDVKM. This CDR3 spans 13 amino acids.